The rows below give T cell receptor beta chains drawn from one sample of a study of blood T cell repertoires in COVID-19. The table came from immunoSEQ multiplex PCR; TCRdb's copy has only in-frame clones and leaves some out. This sample has about 100,000 clones, with roughly 92% found just once. The sequenced material came from peripheral blood. The origin of the receptors is a man between 50 and 59 years old with active COVID-19. CDR3s include the opening cysteine and the closing phenylalanine or tryptophan. A D gene is named only where the DNA matches it firmly. Clone size is given for some rows only: seen once, a few or many times, or a class if the clone is expanded.

j_call: TRBJ2-1; clone_size: -; v_call: TRBV3-1/TRBV3-2; d_call: TRBD2; cdr3_length: 13; cdr3_nt: TGTGCCAGCAGCGCCGGGGGGGCCTTGGAGCAGTTCTTC; cdr3_aa: CASSAGGALEQFF
j_call: TRBJ1-2; clone_size: -; v_call: TRBV11-2; d_call: -; cdr3_length: 15; cdr3_nt: TGTGCCAGCAGTCCAACAGGGCGCTCTAACTATGGCTACACCTTC; cdr3_aa: CASSPTGRSNYGYTF
j_call: TRBJ2-1; clone_size: -; v_call: TRBV19; d_call: TRBD1; cdr3_length: 15; cdr3_nt: TGTGCCAGTAGCGACTTGGGACAGGGATACAATGAGCAGTTCTTC; cdr3_aa: CASSDLGQGYNEQFF
j_call: TRBJ2-3; clone_size: -; v_call: TRBV5-1; d_call: TRBD2; cdr3_length: 15; cdr3_nt: TGCGCCAGCAGCTTGGCTAGCGGGACGGGGGATACGCAGTATTTT; cdr3_aa: CASSLASGTGDTQYF
j_call: TRBJ2-4; clone_size: -; v_call: TRBV2; d_call: -; cdr3_length: 18; cdr3_nt: TGTGCCAGCAGTGAGGGGCCACCCTACTCCTTAGCCAAAAACATTCAGTACTTC; cdr3_aa: CASSEGPPYSLAKNIQYF
j_call: TRBJ2-1; clone_size: -; v_call: TRBV2; d_call: -; cdr3_length: 14; cdr3_nt: TGTGCCAGCAGCCGGGACTCAAAGGGGAATGAGCAGTTCTTC; cdr3_aa: CASSRDSKGNEQFF
j_call: TRBJ2-1; clone_size: -; v_call: TRBV6-1; d_call: TRBD1; cdr3_length: 16; cdr3_nt: TGTGCCAGCAGTGAAAGATTTGACAGGGCCTACAATGAGCAGTTCTTC; cdr3_aa: CASSERFDRAYNEQFF
j_call: TRBJ1-3; clone_size: -; v_call: TRBV7-6; d_call: TRBD1; cdr3_length: 15; cdr3_nt: TGTGCCAGCAGCTTAGGACAGGGGGCTGGAAACACCATATATTTT; cdr3_aa: CASSLGQGAGNTIYF
j_call: TRBJ2-6; clone_size: -; v_call: TRBV7-2; d_call: -; cdr3_length: 17; cdr3_nt: TGTGCCAGCAGCTCCCCGGGAAGGGAGGCTGGGGCCAACGTCCTGACTTTC; cdr3_aa: CASSSPGREAGANVLTF
j_call: TRBJ1-6; clone_size: once; v_call: TRBV7-6; d_call: -; cdr3_length: 15; cdr3_nt: TGTGCCAGCAGCTCAATGACAGGATCGAATTCACCCCTCCACTTT; cdr3_aa: CASSSMTGSNSPLHF
j_call: TRBJ2-2; clone_size: -; v_call: TRBV6-5; d_call: TRBD1; cdr3_length: 15; cdr3_nt: TGTGCCAGCAGCCAACAGGGACAGGTGGCCGGGGAGCTGTTTTTT; cdr3_aa: CASSQQGQVAGELFF
j_call: TRBJ1-3; clone_size: -; v_call: TRBV11-2; d_call: TRBD1; cdr3_length: 15; cdr3_nt: TGTGCCAGCATAGACAGGGGACGCTCTGGAAACACCATATATTTT; cdr3_aa: CASIDRGRSGNTIYF
j_call: TRBJ1-1; clone_size: -; v_call: TRBV9; d_call: TRBD1; cdr3_length: 13; cdr3_nt: TGTGCCAGCAGTAGACAGGGGGACACTGAAGCTTTCTTT; cdr3_aa: CASSRQGDTEAFF
j_call: TRBJ1-5; clone_size: -; v_call: TRBV19; d_call: -; cdr3_length: 14; cdr3_nt: TGTGCCAGTAGAAACACAGGGTGGGACCAGCCCCAGCATTTT; cdr3_aa: CASRNTGWDQPQHF
j_call: TRBJ2-5; clone_size: -; v_call: TRBV5-1; d_call: TRBD2; cdr3_length: 15; cdr3_nt: TGCGCCAGCAGCTTGACGGGGGGGCCCGAGGAGACCCAGTACTTC; cdr3_aa: CASSLTGGPEETQYF
j_call: TRBJ2-5; clone_size: -; v_call: TRBV15; d_call: TRBD2; cdr3_length: 17; cdr3_nt: TGTGCCACCAGACGGACTAGCGGAGAGCCCAGGCAAGAGACCCAGTACTTC; cdr3_aa: CATRRTSGEPRQETQYF
j_call: TRBJ2-3; clone_size: -; v_call: TRBV5-6; d_call: TRBD1; cdr3_length: 15; cdr3_nt: TGTGCCAGCAGCTGGGACAGGGGGCGCACAGATACGCAGTATTTT; cdr3_aa: CASSWDRGRTDTQYF
j_call: TRBJ1-3; clone_size: -; v_call: TRBV11-2; d_call: TRBD1; cdr3_length: 15; cdr3_nt: TGTGCCAGCAGCTTGGGGACAGGGGCAGGAAACACCATATATTTT; cdr3_aa: CASSLGTGAGNTIYF
j_call: TRBJ1-2; clone_size: -; v_call: TRBV12-3/TRBV12-4; d_call: -; cdr3_length: 13; cdr3_nt: TGTGCCAGCAGTTTACAGGAGGGCCATGGCTACACCTTC; cdr3_aa: CASSLQEGHGYTF
j_call: TRBJ1-1; clone_size: few; v_call: TRBV6-5; d_call: -; cdr3_length: 14; cdr3_nt: TGTGCCAGCAGTTACCCCGGGGGGAACACTGAAGCTTTCTTT; cdr3_aa: CASSYPGGNTEAFF
j_call: TRBJ2-1; clone_size: -; v_call: TRBV20-1; d_call: TRBD2; cdr3_length: 14; cdr3_nt: TGCAGTGCTAGTAGCGGCGGGAGGGACAATGAGCAGTTCTTC; cdr3_aa: CSASSGGRDNEQFF
j_call: TRBJ2-7; clone_size: few; v_call: TRBV7-9; d_call: -; cdr3_length: 14; cdr3_nt: TGTGCCAGCAGCTTACCGCTACCCTCCTACGAGCAGTACTTC; cdr3_aa: CASSLPLPSYEQYF
j_call: TRBJ1-6; clone_size: -; v_call: TRBV18; d_call: -; cdr3_length: 14; cdr3_nt: TGTGCCAGCTCACGAGGGTTCGGGGATTCACCCCTCCACTTT; cdr3_aa: CASSRGFGDSPLHF
j_call: TRBJ2-1; clone_size: -; v_call: TRBV28; d_call: TRBD2; cdr3_length: 14; cdr3_nt: TGTGCCAGCACCCTGGGGGGGTACAATAATGAGCAGTTCTTC; cdr3_aa: CASTLGGYNNEQFF
j_call: TRBJ1-2; clone_size: -; v_call: TRBV7-9; d_call: -; cdr3_length: 17; cdr3_nt: TGTGCCAGCAGCAAAGGAGGGATCGGTTCTCGGTTCTATGGCTACACCTTC; cdr3_aa: CASSKGGIGSRFYGYTF
j_call: TRBJ2-7; clone_size: -; v_call: TRBV6-5; d_call: -; cdr3_length: 12; cdr3_nt: TGTGCCAGCAGCGTCGGGGGAGACGAGCAGTACTTC; cdr3_aa: CASSVGGDEQYF
j_call: TRBJ2-1; clone_size: -; v_call: TRBV5-1; d_call: TRBD2; cdr3_length: 15; cdr3_nt: TGCGCCAGCAGCGAGGGACTAGCGGCCTACAATGAGCAGTTCTTC; cdr3_aa: CASSEGLAAYNEQFF
j_call: TRBJ2-1; clone_size: -; v_call: TRBV7-2; d_call: TRBD2; cdr3_length: 15; cdr3_nt: TGTGCCAGCAGCTCGGGACTAGCATGGGGCAATGAGCAGTTCTTC; cdr3_aa: CASSSGLAWGNEQFF
j_call: TRBJ2-1; clone_size: -; v_call: TRBV7-9; d_call: -; cdr3_length: 14; cdr3_nt: TGTGCCCGTGGGGGGGCCTTTTTTTGGAATGAGCAGTTCTTC; cdr3_aa: CARGGAFFWNEQFF
j_call: TRBJ1-2; clone_size: -; v_call: TRBV3-1/TRBV3-2; d_call: -; cdr3_length: 13; cdr3_nt: TGTGCCAGCAGCCAAGATGAAGTCGGTGGCTACACCTTC; cdr3_aa: CASSQDEVGGYTF
j_call: TRBJ2-4; clone_size: -; v_call: TRBV5-4; d_call: TRBD2; cdr3_length: 20; cdr3_nt: TGTGCCAGCAGCCCGGGACTAGCGGGAGGGGGGGGCAGGGCCAAAAACATTCAGTACTTC; cdr3_aa: CASSPGLAGGGGRAKNIQYF
j_call: TRBJ2-5; clone_size: -; v_call: TRBV5-4; d_call: TRBD1; cdr3_length: 16; cdr3_nt: TGTGCCAGCAGCTCGGCCGGGACAGGGGTCCAAGAGACCCAGTACTTC; cdr3_aa: CASSSAGTGVQETQYF
j_call: TRBJ2-5; clone_size: -; v_call: TRBV5-1; d_call: TRBD1; cdr3_length: 15; cdr3_nt: TGCGCCAGCAGCTTGCCACAGGGGGCCTCAGAGGCCCAGTACTTC; cdr3_aa: CASSLPQGASEAQYF
j_call: TRBJ2-5; clone_size: -; v_call: TRBV7-2; d_call: TRBD2; cdr3_length: 17; cdr3_nt: TGTGCCAGCAGCCTGGGCGCTCGGGGACTAGGGCAAGAGACCCAGTACTTC; cdr3_aa: CASSLGARGLGQETQYF